This is a list of T cell receptor beta chains from one sample in a study of blood T cell repertoires in COVID-19. Some clones are missing from TCRdb's copy, which holds only in-frame ones; the method was immunoSEQ multiplex PCR. The sample lists tens of thousands of clones; approximately 81% were seen once. What was sequenced was peripheral blood. The receptors shown here come from an elderly man with acute or convalescent COVID-19. The CDR3 runs from the conserved cysteine through the conserved F or W. The order of the fields is J gene, clone size, D gene, V gene, CDR3 DNA, CDR3 protein. A D gene is named only where the DNA matches it firmly. Expanded clones get a size class; other rows say once, few or many, or leave the size out.

J gene: TRBJ1-3; clone size: -; D gene: TRBD1; V gene: TRBV2; CDR3 DNA: TGTGCCAGCAGTTCGGACAGGGGAAACACCATATATTTT; CDR3 protein: CASSSDRGNTIYF
J gene: TRBJ2-3; clone size: -; D gene: TRBD1; V gene: TRBV6-2/TRBV6-3; CDR3 DNA: TGTGCCAGCAGTTACACCACAGGGGGTGTAAATACGCAGTATTTT; CDR3 protein: CASSYTTGGVNTQYF
J gene: TRBJ2-7; clone size: few; D gene: -; V gene: TRBV2; CDR3 DNA: TGTGCCAGCAAAGGAACTAGCTGGACCTACGAGCAGTACTTC; CDR3 protein: CASKGTSWTYEQYF
J gene: TRBJ2-3; clone size: once; D gene: TRBD1; V gene: TRBV28; CDR3 DNA: TGTGCCAGCCGGGGACAGAACACAGATACGCAGTATTTT; CDR3 protein: CASRGQNTDTQYF
J gene: TRBJ2-1; clone size: -; D gene: TRBD2; V gene: TRBV5-1; CDR3 DNA: TGCGCCAGCAGCTTGGGAATGGGGAGGGATGAGCAGTTCTTC; CDR3 protein: CASSLGMGRDEQFF
J gene: TRBJ2-1; clone size: -; D gene: TRBD2; V gene: TRBV19; CDR3 DNA: TGTGCCAGTAGTTTCGGACTAGCGGGAGGGCAAGGTGAGCAGTTCTTC; CDR3 protein: CASSFGLAGGQGEQFF
J gene: TRBJ1-2; clone size: -; D gene: -; V gene: TRBV19; CDR3 DNA: TGTGCCAGTAGTATCATCGGTCGGGAAATCTATGGCTACACCTTC; CDR3 protein: CASSIIGREIYGYTF
J gene: TRBJ2-3; clone size: -; D gene: TRBD1; V gene: TRBV3-1/TRBV3-2; CDR3 DNA: TGTGCCAGCAGCCAAGGTTGGACAGGGGGCGGGACAGATACGCAGTATTTT; CDR3 protein: CASSQGWTGGGTDTQYF
J gene: TRBJ2-6; clone size: -; D gene: -; V gene: TRBV19; CDR3 DNA: TGTGCCAGTAATTTTGACGGGGTCGGGGCCAACGTCCTGACTTTC; CDR3 protein: CASNFDGVGANVLTF
J gene: TRBJ2-1; clone size: -; D gene: TRBD2; V gene: TRBV11-2; CDR3 DNA: TGTGCCAGCAGCTTAACTAGCGGCAGCTCCTACAATGAGCAGTTCTTC; CDR3 protein: CASSLTSGSSYNEQFF
J gene: TRBJ1-2; clone size: -; D gene: -; V gene: TRBV28; CDR3 DNA: TGTGCCAGCAGTTTTGACAGCTCCTATGGCTACACCTTC; CDR3 protein: CASSFDSSYGYTF
J gene: TRBJ1-2; clone size: -; D gene: TRBD1; V gene: TRBV18; CDR3 DNA: TGTGCCAGCTCACCTCGGACAGGGGTGGACGGCTACACCTTC; CDR3 protein: CASSPRTGVDGYTF
J gene: TRBJ2-3; clone size: -; D gene: TRBD2; V gene: TRBV5-1; CDR3 DNA: TGCGCCAGCAGCTCACGACTAGCGGGAGATAGGGATACGCAGTATTTT; CDR3 protein: CASSSRLAGDRDTQYF
J gene: TRBJ2-1; clone size: -; D gene: -; V gene: TRBV28; CDR3 DNA: TGTGCCAGCAGGAAGGGACTTTACAATGAGCAGTTCTTC; CDR3 protein: CASRKGLYNEQFF
J gene: TRBJ2-7; clone size: -; D gene: -; V gene: TRBV18; CDR3 DNA: TGTGCCAGCTCACCATCGGCGGCAGGGGCCCACGAGCAGTACTTC; CDR3 protein: CASSPSAAGAHEQYF
J gene: TRBJ2-5; clone size: once; D gene: -; V gene: TRBV7-2; CDR3 DNA: TGTGCCAGCAGCTCTTACCAAGAGACCCAGTACTTC; CDR3 protein: CASSSYQETQYF
J gene: TRBJ1-2; clone size: once; D gene: -; V gene: TRBV19; CDR3 DNA: TGTGCCAGTAGTACCGGACAGATTTACTATGGCTACACCTTC; CDR3 protein: CASSTGQIYYGYTF
J gene: TRBJ1-3; clone size: -; D gene: -; V gene: TRBV4-1; CDR3 DNA: TGCGCCAGCAGCCCGGTTCCCTCTGGAAACACCATATATTTT; CDR3 protein: CASSPVPSGNTIYF
J gene: TRBJ2-2; clone size: once; D gene: -; V gene: TRBV28; CDR3 DNA: TGTGCCAGCAGTTCCCTCAACACCGGGGAGCTGTTTTTT; CDR3 protein: CASSSLNTGELFF
J gene: TRBJ2-1; clone size: -; D gene: TRBD1; V gene: TRBV5-1; CDR3 DNA: TGCGCCAGCACCCCGGACAGGCCCTCCTACAATGAGCAGTTCTTC; CDR3 protein: CASTPDRPSYNEQFF
J gene: TRBJ2-2; clone size: -; D gene: -; V gene: TRBV7-3; CDR3 DNA: TGTGCCAGCAGCCTAAGGACAAATCCGCCGCCGGGGGAGCTGTTTTTT; CDR3 protein: CASSLRTNPPPGELFF
J gene: TRBJ1-5; clone size: -; D gene: TRBD1; V gene: TRBV6-5; CDR3 DNA: TGTGCCAGCAGTCTAACGACAGGGACAGGTCAGCCCCAGCATTTT; CDR3 protein: CASSLTTGTGQPQHF
J gene: TRBJ2-1; clone size: -; D gene: -; V gene: TRBV19; CDR3 DNA: TGTGCCAGTAGTATTTATCGCGGCAACCACAATGAGCAGTTCTTC; CDR3 protein: CASSIYRGNHNEQFF
J gene: TRBJ1-4; clone size: -; D gene: TRBD1; V gene: TRBV10-1; CDR3 DNA: TGCGCCAGCAGTCCAACCGGGACAGGGTCTGATGAAAAACTGTTTTTT; CDR3 protein: CASSPTGTGSDEKLFF
J gene: TRBJ2-5; clone size: -; D gene: -; V gene: TRBV5-1; CDR3 DNA: TGCGCCAGCACCATTGGGGGGTACCAAGAGACCCAGTACTTC; CDR3 protein: CASTIGGYQETQYF
J gene: TRBJ2-6; clone size: -; D gene: -; V gene: TRBV7-8; CDR3 DNA: TGTGCCAGCAGCTTTCTAACAGGTGATTCTGGGGCCAACGTCCTGACTTTC; CDR3 protein: CASSFLTGDSGANVLTF
J gene: TRBJ1-1; clone size: -; D gene: TRBD1; V gene: TRBV4-1; CDR3 DNA: TGCGCCAGCAGCCAAGGGCTACAGGGGGCGCGAAGAACTGAAGCTTTCTTT; CDR3 protein: CASSQGLQGARRTEAFF
J gene: TRBJ2-3; clone size: -; D gene: TRBD1; V gene: TRBV5-1; CDR3 DNA: TGCGCCAGCAGCTTGTACAGGGGGCAAGAAGATACGCAGTATTTT; CDR3 protein: CASSLYRGQEDTQYF
J gene: TRBJ1-2; clone size: -; D gene: TRBD1; V gene: TRBV18; CDR3 DNA: TGTGCCAGCTCACCAGGGACAGCCGTAAACTATGGCTACACCTTC; CDR3 protein: CASSPGTAVNYGYTF
J gene: TRBJ2-7; clone size: few; D gene: -; V gene: TRBV11-2; CDR3 DNA: TGTGCCAGCAGCTTCGAGGGGGTGTACGAGCAGTACTTC; CDR3 protein: CASSFEGVYEQYF
J gene: TRBJ1-2; clone size: -; D gene: -; V gene: TRBV7-2; CDR3 DNA: TGTGCCAGCAGCTTAAGACAGGTCGGGGATGGCTACACCTTC; CDR3 protein: CASSLRQVGDGYTF
J gene: TRBJ2-1; clone size: -; D gene: TRBD2; V gene: TRBV29-1; CDR3 DNA: TGCAGCGTTGTCCTAGCGGGAGGGCCGGGGTACAATGAGCAGTTCTTC; CDR3 protein: CSVVLAGGPGYNEQFF
J gene: TRBJ2-3; clone size: -; D gene: TRBD2; V gene: TRBV29-1; CDR3 DNA: TGCAGCGTTTCGGGAGGGGAAGATACGCAGTATTTT; CDR3 protein: CSVSGGEDTQYF
J gene: TRBJ2-3; clone size: -; D gene: TRBD2; V gene: TRBV7-3; CDR3 DNA: TGTGCCAGCAGCCCAAATAGCGGGAATACGCAGTATTTT; CDR3 protein: CASSPNSGNTQYF
J gene: TRBJ2-2; clone size: once; D gene: -; V gene: TRBV18; CDR3 DNA: TGTGCCAGCTCACCAGTTCAGAACACCGGGGAGCTGTTTTTT; CDR3 protein: CASSPVQNTGELFF
J gene: TRBJ2-7; clone size: -; D gene: TRBD1; V gene: TRBV24-1; CDR3 DNA: TGTGCCACCAGTGATTCAGGACAGGGGGACGAGCAGTACTTC; CDR3 protein: CATSDSGQGDEQYF
J gene: TRBJ1-1; clone size: -; D gene: TRBD1; V gene: TRBV11-3; CDR3 DNA: TGTGCCAGCAGCAAAGGACAGGGCACTGAAGCTTTCTTT; CDR3 protein: CASSKGQGTEAFF
J gene: TRBJ2-5; clone size: -; D gene: -; V gene: TRBV4-2; CDR3 DNA: TGTGCCAGCAGCCAGACATGGGTCTCTCAAGAGACCCAGTACTTC; CDR3 protein: CASSQTWVSQETQYF
J gene: TRBJ1-1; clone size: -; D gene: TRBD1; V gene: TRBV24-1; CDR3 DNA: TGTGCCACCAGTGAACGGACAGGGATGGTGGGGAAAGCTTTCTTT; CDR3 protein: CATSERTGMVGKAFF
J gene: TRBJ1-5; clone size: -; D gene: TRBD1; V gene: TRBV24-1; CDR3 DNA: TGTGCCACCAGTGATTCCAGGGGGCATGATCAGCCCCAGCATTTT; CDR3 protein: CATSDSRGHDQPQHF
J gene: TRBJ1-3; clone size: -; D gene: -; V gene: TRBV5-1; CDR3 DNA: TGCGCCAGCAGCTTGGGTTGGGGCAGCTCTGGAAACACCATATATTTT; CDR3 protein: CASSLGWGSSGNTIYF
J gene: TRBJ2-2; clone size: -; D gene: TRBD2; V gene: TRBV5-1; CDR3 DNA: TGCGCCAGCAGCTTCGGGACTAGCGGGACTGGGGAGCTGTTTTTT; CDR3 protein: CASSFGTSGTGELFF
J gene: TRBJ1-1; clone size: -; D gene: -; V gene: TRBV5-1; CDR3 DNA: TGCGCCAGCAGCTTGGGGGCCACTGAAGCTTTCTTT; CDR3 protein: CASSLGATEAFF
J gene: TRBJ2-3; clone size: -; D gene: TRBD2; V gene: TRBV7-9; CDR3 DNA: TGTGCCAGCAGCTTAGGCCCGGGACTAGCGTTCGCGGATACGCAGTATTTT; CDR3 protein: CASSLGPGLAFADTQYF
J gene: TRBJ1-2; clone size: -; D gene: TRBD1; V gene: TRBV6-5; CDR3 DNA: TGTGCCAGCAGTCCGGGACAGCGCGGCTACACCTTC; CDR3 protein: CASSPGQRGYTF
J gene: TRBJ2-5; clone size: -; D gene: TRBD1; V gene: TRBV6-1; CDR3 DNA: TGTGCCAGCAGACTAACACAGGGGATTCAAGAGACCCAGTACTTC; CDR3 protein: CASRLTQGIQETQYF
J gene: TRBJ2-2; clone size: -; D gene: -; V gene: TRBV9; CDR3 DNA: TGTGCCAGCAGCACCAGGACGAACACCGGGGAGCTGTTTTTT; CDR3 protein: CASSTRTNTGELFF
J gene: TRBJ1-2; clone size: -; D gene: TRBD1; V gene: TRBV5-6; CDR3 DNA: TGTGCCAGCAGCCAAGAGCCCGACAGGGAGTGGTTTATCTATGGCTACACCTTC; CDR3 protein: CASSQEPDREWFIYGYTF
J gene: TRBJ1-1; clone size: -; D gene: -; V gene: TRBV7-3; CDR3 DNA: TGTGCCAGCAGCTTAACCACAGGGAGCCTTATGAACACTGAAGCTTTCTTT; CDR3 protein: CASSLTTGSLMNTEAFF
J gene: TRBJ2-1; clone size: few; D gene: TRBD2; V gene: TRBV5-1; CDR3 DNA: TGCGCCAGCAGCCGAAACCCACTAGCGGGAGGGGGTGAGCAGTTCTTC; CDR3 protein: CASSRNPLAGGGEQFF
J gene: TRBJ1-1; clone size: -; D gene: -; V gene: TRBV5-1; CDR3 DNA: TGCGCCAGCAGCTTCAATAACGGTATGAACACTGAAGCTTTCTTT; CDR3 protein: CASSFNNGMNTEAFF
J gene: TRBJ1-5; clone size: -; D gene: -; V gene: TRBV28; CDR3 DNA: TGTGCCAGCAGTTTATTGGCAGGGAATCAGCCCCAGCATTTT; CDR3 protein: CASSLLAGNQPQHF
J gene: TRBJ2-1; clone size: -; D gene: TRBD2; V gene: TRBV2; CDR3 DNA: TGTGCCAGCAGTGATCCTGGGACTAGCGCCCTTTACCGCTCCTACAATGAGCAGTTCTTC; CDR3 protein: CASSDPGTSALYRSYNEQFF
J gene: TRBJ1-1; clone size: once; D gene: -; V gene: TRBV7-8; CDR3 DNA: TGTGCCAGCAGCCTAACAGGATACACTGAAGCTTTCTTT; CDR3 protein: CASSLTGYTEAFF
J gene: TRBJ2-7; clone size: -; D gene: -; V gene: TRBV5-4; CDR3 DNA: TGTGCCAGCAGCTTGGGTGGGGGCGCAAAATCCTACGAGCAGTACTTC; CDR3 protein: CASSLGGGAKSYEQYF